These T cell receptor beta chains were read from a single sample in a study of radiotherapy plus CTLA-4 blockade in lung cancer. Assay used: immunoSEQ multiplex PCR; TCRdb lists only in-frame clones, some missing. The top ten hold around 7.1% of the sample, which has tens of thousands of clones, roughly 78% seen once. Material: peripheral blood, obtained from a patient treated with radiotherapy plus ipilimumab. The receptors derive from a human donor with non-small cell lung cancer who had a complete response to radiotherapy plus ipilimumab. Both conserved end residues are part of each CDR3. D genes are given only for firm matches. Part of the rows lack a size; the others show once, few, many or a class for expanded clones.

CDR3nt: TGCGCCAGCAGCCACGGGACAGGGAATCAGCCCCAGCATTTT
CDR3aa: CASSHGTGNQPQHF
j_gene: TRBJ1-5
abundance: NA
d_gene: TRBD1
v_gene: TRBV4-1

CDR3nt: TGTGCCAGCAGTCTTCCACAGGGGAGCTCCTACGAGCAGTACTTC
CDR3aa: CASSLPQGSSYEQYF
j_gene: TRBJ2-7
abundance: NA
d_gene: TRBD1
v_gene: TRBV6-5

CDR3nt: TGTGCCAGCAAAGTTCGGAGGCGAGGAGACACTGAAGCTTTCTTT
CDR3aa: CASKVRRRGDTEAFF
j_gene: TRBJ1-1
abundance: NA
d_gene: NA
v_gene: TRBV6-6

CDR3nt: TGTGCCAGCAGCTACAGGGGCGCTGGAAACACCATATATTTT
CDR3aa: CASSYRGAGNTIYF
j_gene: TRBJ1-3
abundance: NA
d_gene: TRBD1
v_gene: TRBV7-9

CDR3nt: TGTGCCAGCAGCTTAGGCGGCTCCTACAATGAGCAGTTCTTC
CDR3aa: CASSLGGSYNEQFF
j_gene: TRBJ2-1
abundance: NA
d_gene: NA
v_gene: TRBV13

CDR3nt: TGTGCCAGCAGTTATGGGGGAGTTTCAGATACGCAGTATTTT
CDR3aa: CASSYGGVSDTQYF
j_gene: TRBJ2-3
abundance: NA
d_gene: NA
v_gene: TRBV6-5

CDR3nt: TGTGCCAGCAGCTTACAGGGGGCAGGCGGCTACACCTTC
CDR3aa: CASSLQGAGGYTF
j_gene: TRBJ1-2
abundance: NA
d_gene: TRBD1
v_gene: TRBV11-2

CDR3nt: TGTGCCAGCAGCTTGGGGCGACAGGCCCGTGGCTACACCTTC
CDR3aa: CASSLGRQARGYTF
j_gene: TRBJ1-2
abundance: NA
d_gene: NA
v_gene: TRBV5-8

CDR3nt: TGTGCCAGCAGACCGGGGGGACTAGGCAATGAGCAGTTCTTC
CDR3aa: CASRPGGLGNEQFF
j_gene: TRBJ2-1
abundance: NA
d_gene: TRBD2
v_gene: TRBV6-5

CDR3nt: TGTGCCAGCAGCCCGCACCTAAAACAGGGACTGAACACTGAAGCTTTCTTT
CDR3aa: CASSPHLKQGLNTEAFF
j_gene: TRBJ1-1
abundance: once
d_gene: NA
v_gene: TRBV7-8

CDR3nt: TGCAGCGTTGAAGAAGTCGCAGGGCGGGAGCTGTTTTTT
CDR3aa: CSVEEVAGRELFF
j_gene: TRBJ2-2
abundance: few
d_gene: NA
v_gene: TRBV29-1

CDR3nt: TGTGCCATCAGGACTAGCGGGAGGACAGATACGCAGTATTTT
CDR3aa: CAIRTSGRTDTQYF
j_gene: TRBJ2-3
abundance: few
d_gene: TRBD2
v_gene: TRBV10-3

CDR3nt: TGTGCCAGCAGCTTACCCAGCGCGGGCTCCTACGAGCAGTACTTC
CDR3aa: CASSLPSAGSYEQYF
j_gene: TRBJ2-7
abundance: once
d_gene: NA
v_gene: TRBV7-2

CDR3nt: TGTGCCAGCAGCTTGGGGTACGGCACCGGGGAGCTGTTTTTT
CDR3aa: CASSLGYGTGELFF
j_gene: TRBJ2-2
abundance: NA
d_gene: NA
v_gene: TRBV5-4

CDR3nt: TGTGCCAGCAGACCCGGAGGGGGCGTCACCGGGGAGCTGTTTTTT
CDR3aa: CASRPGGGVTGELFF
j_gene: TRBJ2-2
abundance: NA
d_gene: NA
v_gene: TRBV7-2

CDR3nt: TGTGCCAGCAGTTACGACCATTACACCGGGGAGCTGTTTTTT
CDR3aa: CASSYDHYTGELFF
j_gene: TRBJ2-2
abundance: NA
d_gene: NA
v_gene: TRBV6-6

CDR3nt: TGCGCCAGCAGTGAAGTAGCGGGAGGTTACAATGAGCAGTTCTTC
CDR3aa: CASSEVAGGYNEQFF
j_gene: TRBJ2-1
abundance: NA
d_gene: TRBD2
v_gene: TRBV5-1